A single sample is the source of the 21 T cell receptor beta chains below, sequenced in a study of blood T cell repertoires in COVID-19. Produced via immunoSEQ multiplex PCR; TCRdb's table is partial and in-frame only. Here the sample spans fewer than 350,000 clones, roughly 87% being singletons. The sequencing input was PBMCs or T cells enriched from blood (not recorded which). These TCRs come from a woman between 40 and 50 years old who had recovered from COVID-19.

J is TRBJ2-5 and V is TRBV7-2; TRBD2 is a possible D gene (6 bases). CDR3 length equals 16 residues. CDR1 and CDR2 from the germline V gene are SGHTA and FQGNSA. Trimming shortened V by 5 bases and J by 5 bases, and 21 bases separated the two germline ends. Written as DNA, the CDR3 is TGTGCCAGCAGCCCTATCGCTGGTGGGGGGTTTGAGACCCAGTACTTC. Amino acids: CASSPIAGGGFETQYF. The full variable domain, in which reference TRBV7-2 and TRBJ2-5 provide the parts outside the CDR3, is GAGVSQSPSNKVTEKGKDVELRCDPISGHTALYWYRQSLGQGLEFLIYFQGNSAPDKSGLPSDRFSAERTGGSVSTLTIQRTQQEDSAVYLCASSPIAGGGFETQYFGPGTRLLVL.

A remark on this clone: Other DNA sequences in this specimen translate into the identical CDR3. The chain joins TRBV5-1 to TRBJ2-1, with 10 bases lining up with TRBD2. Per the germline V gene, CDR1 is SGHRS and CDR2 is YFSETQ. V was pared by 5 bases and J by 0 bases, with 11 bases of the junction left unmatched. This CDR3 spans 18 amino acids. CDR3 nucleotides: TGCGCCAGCAGTCTAAGGCTAGCGGGAGTAGGCTCCTACAATGAGCAGTTCTTC. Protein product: CASSLRLAGVGSYNEQFF.

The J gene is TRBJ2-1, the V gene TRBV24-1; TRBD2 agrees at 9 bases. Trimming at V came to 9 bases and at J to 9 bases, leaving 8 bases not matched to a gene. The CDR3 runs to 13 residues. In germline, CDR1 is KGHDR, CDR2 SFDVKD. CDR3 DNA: TGTGCCACCGGTAGCGGGGGAGGGATTGAGCAGTTCTTC. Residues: CATGSGGGIEQFF.

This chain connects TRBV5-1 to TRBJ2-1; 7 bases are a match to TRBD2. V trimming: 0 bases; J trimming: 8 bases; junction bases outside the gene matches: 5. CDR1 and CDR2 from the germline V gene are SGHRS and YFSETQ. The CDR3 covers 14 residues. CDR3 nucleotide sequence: TGCGCCAGCAGCTTGGGGACTAGTTTTGATGAGCAGTTCTTC. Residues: CASSLGTSFDEQFF.

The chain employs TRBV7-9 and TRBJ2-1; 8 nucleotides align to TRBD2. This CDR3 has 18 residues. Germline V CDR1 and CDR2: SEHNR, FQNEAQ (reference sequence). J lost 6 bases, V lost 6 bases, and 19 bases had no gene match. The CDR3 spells CASSLWWYAGGRFNEQFF. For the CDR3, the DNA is TGTGCCAGCAGTTTATGGTGGTATGCGGGAGGCAGATTCAATGAGCAGTTCTTC.

Written as DNA, the CDR3 is TGTGCCAGCAGCCAAGGACTTATAGATACGCAGTATTTT. It codes for CASSQGLIDTQYF. The V gene is TRBV3-1 (or the pseudogene TRBV3-2), the J gene TRBJ2-3; D is undetermined. CDR1 and CDR2 from the germline V gene are LGHDT and YNNKEL (reference sequence). With 1 base removed from V and 5 bases from J, the gap between germline ends came to 7 bases. The length of the CDR3 is 13 residues.

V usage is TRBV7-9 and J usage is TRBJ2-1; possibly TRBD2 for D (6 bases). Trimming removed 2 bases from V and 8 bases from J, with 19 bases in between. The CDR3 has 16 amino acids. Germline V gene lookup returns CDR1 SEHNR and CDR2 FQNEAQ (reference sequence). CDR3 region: CASSLLRTGEGDEQFF. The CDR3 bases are TGTGCCAGCAGCTTATTAAGGACGGGAGAGGGCGATGAGCAGTTCTTC.

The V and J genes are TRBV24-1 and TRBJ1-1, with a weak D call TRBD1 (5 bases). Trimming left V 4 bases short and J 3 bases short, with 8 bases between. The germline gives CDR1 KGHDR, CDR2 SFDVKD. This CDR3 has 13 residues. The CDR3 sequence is CATSEGGDTEAFF. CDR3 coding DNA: TGTGCCACCAGTGAGGGGGGGGACACTGAAGCTTTCTTT.

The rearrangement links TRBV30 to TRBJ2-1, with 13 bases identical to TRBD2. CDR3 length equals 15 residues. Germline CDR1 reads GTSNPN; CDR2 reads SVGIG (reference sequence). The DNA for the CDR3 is TGTGCGGGGGGACTAGCGGGGATCCGCAACAATGAGCAGTTCTTC. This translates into CAGGLAGIRNNEQFF.

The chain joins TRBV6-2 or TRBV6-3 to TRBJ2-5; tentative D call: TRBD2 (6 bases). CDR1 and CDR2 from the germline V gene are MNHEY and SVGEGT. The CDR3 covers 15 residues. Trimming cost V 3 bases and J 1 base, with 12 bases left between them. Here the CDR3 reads CASSYLGSSQETQYF. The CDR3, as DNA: TGTGCCAGCAGTTATCTCGGGAGCAGCCAAGAGACCCAGTACTTC.

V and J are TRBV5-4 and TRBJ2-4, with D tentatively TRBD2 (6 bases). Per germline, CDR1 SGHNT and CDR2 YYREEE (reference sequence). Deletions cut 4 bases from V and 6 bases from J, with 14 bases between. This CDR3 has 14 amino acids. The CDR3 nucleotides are TGTGCCAGCAGCAGAGGGGACTGGCCAAACATTCAGTACTTC. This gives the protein CASSRGDWPNIQYF.

The CDR3 sequence: CASSQDWGSGTARNTIYF. The CDR3 nucleotides are TGCGCCAGCAGCCAAGACTGGGGATCCGGGACAGCGAGAAACACCATATATTTT. The V gene is TRBV4-1, the J gene TRBJ1-3; TRBD1 matches 7 bases. Germline trimming cut 0 bases from V and 5 bases from J; bases unmatched to any gene: 13. The CDR3 runs 18 residues. Germline assignment: CDR1 MGHRA and CDR2 YSYEKL.

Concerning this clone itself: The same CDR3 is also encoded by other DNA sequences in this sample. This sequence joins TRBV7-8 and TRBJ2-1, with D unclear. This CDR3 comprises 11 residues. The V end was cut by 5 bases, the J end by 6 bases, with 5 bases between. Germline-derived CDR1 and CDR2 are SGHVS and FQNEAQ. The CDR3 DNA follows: TGTGCCAGCAGCCTACTCAATGAGCAGTTCTTC. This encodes CASSLLNEQFF.

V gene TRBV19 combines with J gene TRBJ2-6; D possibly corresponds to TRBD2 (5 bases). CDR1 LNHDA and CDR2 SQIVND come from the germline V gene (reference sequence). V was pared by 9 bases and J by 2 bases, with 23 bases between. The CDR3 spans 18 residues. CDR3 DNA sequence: TGTGCCAGCAGACGCCGGGCCGGGGTAGAACCTGGGGCCAACGTCCTGACTTTC. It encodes CASRRRAGVEPGANVLTF.

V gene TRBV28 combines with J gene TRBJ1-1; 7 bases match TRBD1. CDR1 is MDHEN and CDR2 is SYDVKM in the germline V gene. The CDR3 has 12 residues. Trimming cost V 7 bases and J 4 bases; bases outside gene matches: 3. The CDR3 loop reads CASIAGGTEAFF. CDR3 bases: TGTGCCAGCATCGCAGGGGGCACTGAAGCTTTCTTT.

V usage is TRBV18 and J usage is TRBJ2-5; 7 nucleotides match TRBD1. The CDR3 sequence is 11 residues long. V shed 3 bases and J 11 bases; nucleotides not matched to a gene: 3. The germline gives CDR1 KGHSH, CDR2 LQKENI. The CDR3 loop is CASSPGQNQYF. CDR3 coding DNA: TGTGCCAGCTCACCGGGACAGAATCAGTACTTC.

The DNA of the CDR3 is TGTGCCTGGAGTGACCCGACAGTTCCCCAAGAGACCCAGTACTTC. Translated: CAWSDPTVPQETQYF. This chain connects TRBV30 to TRBJ2-5; tentative D call: TRBD1 (5 bases). With 1 base removed from V and 1 base from J, the gap between germline ends came to 13 bases. Germline assignment: CDR1 GTSNPN and CDR2 SVGIG (reference sequence). The CDR3 covers 15 residues.

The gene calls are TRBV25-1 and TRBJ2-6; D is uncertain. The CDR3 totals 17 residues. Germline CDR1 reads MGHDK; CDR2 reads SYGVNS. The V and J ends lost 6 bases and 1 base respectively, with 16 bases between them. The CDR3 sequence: CASSDPGHQSGANVLTF. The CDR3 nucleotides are TGTGCCAGCAGCGATCCGGGTCATCAATCTGGGGCCAACGTCCTGACTTTC.

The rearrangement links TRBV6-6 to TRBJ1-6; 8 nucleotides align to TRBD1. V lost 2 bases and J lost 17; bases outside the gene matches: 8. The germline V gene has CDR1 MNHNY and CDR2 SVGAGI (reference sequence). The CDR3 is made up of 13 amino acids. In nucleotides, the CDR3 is TGTGCCAGCAGTTACGAGACAGGGGCTACATTCCACTTT. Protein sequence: CASSYETGATFHF.

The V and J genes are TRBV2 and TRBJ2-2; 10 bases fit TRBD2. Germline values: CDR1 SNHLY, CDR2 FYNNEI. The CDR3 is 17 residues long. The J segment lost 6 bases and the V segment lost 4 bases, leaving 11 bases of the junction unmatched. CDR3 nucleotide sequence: TGTGCCAGCAGTGGGTTTAAGCGGGAGGGCCGGCCCGGGGAGCTGTTTTTT. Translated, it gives CASSGFKREGRPGELFF.

The CDR3 bases are TGTGCCAGCGGGCGACAGGCCCCCACCGGGGAGCTGTTTTTT. Protein sequence: CASGRQAPTGELFF. The chain links TRBV28 to TRBJ2-2, with D perhaps matching TRBD1 (6 bases). The V and J ends lost 8 bases and 4 bases respectively, with 14 bases between them. Germline lookup yields CDR1 MDHEN and CDR2 SYDVKM. CDR3 length equals 14 residues.